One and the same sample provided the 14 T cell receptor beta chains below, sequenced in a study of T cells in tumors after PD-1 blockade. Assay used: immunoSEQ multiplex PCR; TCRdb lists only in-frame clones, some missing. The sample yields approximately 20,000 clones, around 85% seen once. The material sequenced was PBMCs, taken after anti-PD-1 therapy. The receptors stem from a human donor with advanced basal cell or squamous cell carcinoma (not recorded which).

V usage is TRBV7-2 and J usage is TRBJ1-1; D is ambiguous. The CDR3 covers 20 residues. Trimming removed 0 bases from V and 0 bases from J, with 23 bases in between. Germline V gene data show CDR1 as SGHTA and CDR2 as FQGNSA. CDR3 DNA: TGTGCCAGCAGCTTAGCGGCGGCCGACGGAGGGAGGTTCATGAACACTGAAGCTTTCTTT. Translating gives CASSLAAADGGRFMNTEAFF.

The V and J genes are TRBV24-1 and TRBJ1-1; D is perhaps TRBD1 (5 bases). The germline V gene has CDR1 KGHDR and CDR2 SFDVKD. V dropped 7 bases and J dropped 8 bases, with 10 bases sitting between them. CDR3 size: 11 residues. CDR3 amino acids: CATRGTREAFF. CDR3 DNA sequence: TGTGCCACCAGAGGGACGCGAGAAGCTTTCTTT.

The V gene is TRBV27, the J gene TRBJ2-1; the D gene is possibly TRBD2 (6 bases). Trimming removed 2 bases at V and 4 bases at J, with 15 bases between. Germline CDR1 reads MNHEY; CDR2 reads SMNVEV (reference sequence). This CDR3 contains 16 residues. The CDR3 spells CASSLTGGATYNEQFF. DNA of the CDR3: TGTGCCAGCAGTTTAACCGGCGGGGCGACTTACAATGAGCAGTTCTTC.

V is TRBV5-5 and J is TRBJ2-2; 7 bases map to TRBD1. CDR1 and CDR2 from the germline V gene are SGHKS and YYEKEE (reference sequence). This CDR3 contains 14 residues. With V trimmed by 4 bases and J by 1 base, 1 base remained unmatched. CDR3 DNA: TGTGCCAGCAGCCGACAGGGGAACACCGGGGAGCTGTTTTTT. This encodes CASSRQGNTGELFF.

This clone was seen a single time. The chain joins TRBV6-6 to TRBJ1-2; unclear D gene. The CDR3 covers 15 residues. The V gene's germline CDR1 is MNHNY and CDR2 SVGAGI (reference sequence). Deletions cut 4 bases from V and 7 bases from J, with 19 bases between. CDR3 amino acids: CASSSSEGSLFGYTF. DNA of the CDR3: TGTGCCAGCAGTTCCTCGGAAGGGTCCCTGTTTGGCTACACCTTC.

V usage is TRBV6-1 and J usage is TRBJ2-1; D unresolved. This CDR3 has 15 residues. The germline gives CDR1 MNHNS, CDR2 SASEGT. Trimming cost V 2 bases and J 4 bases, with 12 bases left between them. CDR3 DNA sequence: TGTGCCAGCAGTGAACAGGTTACCATTTACAATGAGCAGTTCTTC. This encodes CASSEQVTIYNEQFF.

DNA for the CDR3: TGTGCCAGCAGTGGACCAACAAAACCTAGCGGGACGAACACCGGGGAGCTGTTTTTT. Its protein is CASSGPTKPSGTNTGELFF. The V and J genes are TRBV28 and TRBJ2-2; 9 bases fit TRBD2. Germline V lookup: CDR1 MDHEN, CDR2 SYDVKM. The J segment lost 0 bases and the V segment lost 5 bases, leaving 13 bases of the junction unmatched. The CDR3 is 19 amino acids.

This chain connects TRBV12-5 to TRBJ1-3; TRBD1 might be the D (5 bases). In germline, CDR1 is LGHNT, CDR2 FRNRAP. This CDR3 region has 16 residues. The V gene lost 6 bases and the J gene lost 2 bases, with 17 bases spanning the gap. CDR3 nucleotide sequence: TGTGCTAGTGGGCCCCCAGGGTCCCTCACTGGAAACACCATATATTTT. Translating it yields CASGPPGSLTGNTIYF.

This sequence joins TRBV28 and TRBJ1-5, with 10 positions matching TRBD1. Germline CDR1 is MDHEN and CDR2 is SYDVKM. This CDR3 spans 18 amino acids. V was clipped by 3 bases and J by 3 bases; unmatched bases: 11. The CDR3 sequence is CASSFLVGQGGSNQPQHF. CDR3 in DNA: TGTGCCAGCAGTTTTTTAGTAGGACAGGGGGGCTCCAATCAGCCCCAGCATTTT.

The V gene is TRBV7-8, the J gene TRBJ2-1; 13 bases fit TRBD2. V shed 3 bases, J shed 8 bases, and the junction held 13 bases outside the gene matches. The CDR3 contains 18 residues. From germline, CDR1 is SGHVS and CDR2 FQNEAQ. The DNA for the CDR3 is TGTGCCAGCAGCTTGCACCCCACTAGCGGGAGGGTCTTGGATGAGCAGTTCTTC. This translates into CASSLHPTSGRVLDEQFF.

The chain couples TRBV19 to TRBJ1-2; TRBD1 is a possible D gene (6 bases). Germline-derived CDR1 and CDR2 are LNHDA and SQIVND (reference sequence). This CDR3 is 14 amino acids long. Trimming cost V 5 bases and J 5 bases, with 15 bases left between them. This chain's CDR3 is CASSPGQHFYGYTF. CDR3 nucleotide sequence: TGTGCCAGTAGTCCTGGACAGCATTTTTATGGCTACACCTTC.

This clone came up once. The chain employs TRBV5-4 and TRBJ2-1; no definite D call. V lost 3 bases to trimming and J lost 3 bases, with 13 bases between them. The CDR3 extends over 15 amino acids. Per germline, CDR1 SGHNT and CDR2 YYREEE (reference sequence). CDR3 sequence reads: CASSSSLLNYNEQFF. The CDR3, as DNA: TGTGCCAGCAGCTCTTCCCTTCTCAACTACAATGAGCAGTTCTTC.

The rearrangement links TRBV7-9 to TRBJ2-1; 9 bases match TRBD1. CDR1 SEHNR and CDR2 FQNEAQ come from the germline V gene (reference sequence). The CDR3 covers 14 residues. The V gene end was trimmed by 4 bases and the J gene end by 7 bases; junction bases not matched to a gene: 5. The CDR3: CASSSGTGKNEQFF. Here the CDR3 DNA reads TGTGCCAGCAGCTCCGGGACAGGGAAGAATGAGCAGTTCTTC.

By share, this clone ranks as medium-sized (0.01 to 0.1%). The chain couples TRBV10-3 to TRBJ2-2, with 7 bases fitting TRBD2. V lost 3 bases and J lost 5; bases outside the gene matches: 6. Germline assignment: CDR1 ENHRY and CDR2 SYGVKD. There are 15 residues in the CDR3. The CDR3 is CAISDYRDYTGELFF. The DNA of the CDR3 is TGTGCCATCAGTGATTACCGGGACTATACCGGGGAGCTGTTTTTT.